These T cell receptor beta chains were read from a single sample in a study of blood T cell repertoires in COVID-19. Profiled with immunoSEQ multiplex PCR; TCRdb holds only in-frame clones, not every one. The table lists about 290,000 clones, roughly 90% of them singletons, with 1.7% in the top ten. Sample: PBMCs or T cells enriched from blood (not recorded which). These receptors were collected from a woman in her thirties or forties who had recovered from COVID-19. CDR3s include the opening cysteine and the closing phenylalanine or tryptophan. D genes are given only for firm matches. Not all rows give a size; the values are once, few, many and, for expanded clones, a class.

V: TRBV2; J: TRBJ1-6; size: .; D: .; DNA: TGTGCCAGCAGTGGCGGGGACTCACCCCTCCACTTT; CDR3: CASSGGDSPLHF
V: TRBV12-3/TRBV12-4; J: TRBJ2-2; size: once; D: TRBD1; DNA: TGTGCCAGCACCTATACAGGGGCCGGGGAGCTGTTTTTT; CDR3: CASTYTGAGELFF
V: TRBV19; J: TRBJ1-1; size: once; D: TRBD1; DNA: TGTGCCAGTAGTAACGGACAGGGGAGGTTCACTGAAGCTTTCTTT; CDR3: CASSNGQGRFTEAFF
V: TRBV3-1/TRBV3-2; J: TRBJ1-6; size: .; D: .; DNA: TGTGCCAGCAGCCAAGATGCGGGGATTCGTAATTCACCCCTCCACTTT; CDR3: CASSQDAGIRNSPLHF
V: TRBV4-2; J: TRBJ1-2; size: few; D: TRBD1; DNA: TGTGCCAGCAGCCGGACCGGGACAGGGTTTAACTATGGCTACACCTTC; CDR3: CASSRTGTGFNYGYTF
V: TRBV7-2; J: TRBJ2-1; size: .; D: TRBD1; DNA: TGTGCCAGCAGCCTTGGACAGGGGGCCCATGAGCAGTTCTTC; CDR3: CASSLGQGAHEQFF
V: TRBV6-1; J: TRBJ1-1; size: .; D: .; DNA: TGTGCCAGCAGTGAAGGGTCACGGTACACTGAAGCTTTCTTT; CDR3: CASSEGSRYTEAFF
V: TRBV6-5; J: TRBJ2-1; size: .; D: TRBD2; DNA: TGTGCCAGCAGTTCCATGACTAGCGGGAAAAGGAATGAGCAGTTCTTC; CDR3: CASSSMTSGKRNEQFF
V: TRBV5-1; J: TRBJ2-5; size: many; D: .; DNA: TGCGCCAGCAGCATGGACAACCAAGAGACCCAGTACTTC; CDR3: CASSMDNQETQYF
V: TRBV27; J: TRBJ2-1; size: .; D: TRBD2; DNA: TGTGCCAGCAGTTTCACCAGCGGGGTCCGTTCGGATGAGCAGTTCTTC; CDR3: CASSFTSGVRSDEQFF
V: TRBV9; J: TRBJ2-1; size: .; D: TRBD2; DNA: TGTGCCAGCAGCGTAGGCGGGACTAGCGGCAACAATGAGCAGTTCTTC; CDR3: CASSVGGTSGNNEQFF
V: TRBV2; J: TRBJ1-2; size: .; D: .; DNA: TGTGCCAGCAGTGAACTACGACAGACCTCCGGCTACACCTTC; CDR3: CASSELRQTSGYTF
V: TRBV5-5; J: TRBJ2-7; size: .; D: TRBD2; DNA: TGTGCCAGCAGCTTGGCCGGGCTAGCGGGGTTCTACGAGCAGTACTTC; CDR3: CASSLAGLAGFYEQYF
V: TRBV4-1; J: TRBJ2-3; size: .; D: .; DNA: TGCGCCAGCAGCCATTTGGGCAGGGGAAGCACAGATACGCAGTATTTT; CDR3: CASSHLGRGSTDTQYF
V: TRBV20-1; J: TRBJ1-2; size: .; D: .; DNA: TGCAGTGCAAGACAGGTCTATGGCTACACCTTC; CDR3: CSARQVYGYTF
V: TRBV5-6; J: TRBJ1-3; size: .; D: .; DNA: TGTGCCAGCAGCAGCGGTTGGACAAACACCATATATTTT; CDR3: CASSSGWTNTIYF
V: TRBV7-2; J: TRBJ1-6; size: .; D: .; DNA: TGTGCCAGCAGCTTAGAGCGTTCATCACCCCTCCACTTT; CDR3: CASSLERSSPLHF
V: TRBV5-1; J: TRBJ2-7; size: .; D: TRBD2; DNA: TGCGCCAGCAGCCTGGGACTATCTACCTACGAGCAGTACTTC; CDR3: CASSLGLSTYEQYF
V: TRBV6-2/TRBV6-3; J: TRBJ1-5; size: .; D: TRBD1; DNA: TGTGCCAGCAGTCGACAGGGGCTAAATCAGCCCCAGCATTTT; CDR3: CASSRQGLNQPQHF
V: TRBV7-2; J: TRBJ2-3; size: .; D: .; DNA: TGTGCCAGCAGCTTAGCGGCTAGCGGAGGGGGTAGCACAGATACGCAGTATTTT; CDR3: CASSLAASGGGSTDTQYF
V: TRBV6-5; J: TRBJ1-3; size: .; D: .; DNA: TGTGCCAGCAGTTACTCGCGAGGGTCTGGAAACACCATATATTTT; CDR3: CASSYSRGSGNTIYF
V: TRBV2; J: TRBJ1-5; size: .; D: TRBD1; DNA: TGTGCCAGCAGCGGGACAGGGGGAGTTAGCAATCAGCCCCAGCATTTT; CDR3: CASSGTGGVSNQPQHF
V: TRBV7-2; J: TRBJ2-1; size: once; D: TRBD2; DNA: TGTGCCAGCAGCCCAGAAAGGACTAGCGGGAGGGGGCAGTTCTTC; CDR3: CASSPERTSGRGQFF
V: TRBV18; J: TRBJ1-6; size: .; D: .; DNA: TGTGCCAGCTCACCCGGGAATTCACCCCTCCACTTT; CDR3: CASSPGNSPLHF
V: TRBV25-1; J: TRBJ1-1; size: .; D: .; DNA: TGTGCCAGCAGTGGACACCTCATGAACACTGAAGCTTTCTTT; CDR3: CASSGHLMNTEAFF
V: TRBV5-1; J: TRBJ1-3; size: .; D: .; DNA: TGCGCCAGCAGCTTGGGGGCAGGAAGCTCTGGAAACACCATATATTTT; CDR3: CASSLGAGSSGNTIYF
V: TRBV27; J: TRBJ2-2; size: .; D: .; DNA: TGTGCCAGCAAAGCCTACACCGGGGAGCTGTTTTTT; CDR3: CASKAYTGELFF
V: TRBV6-4; J: TRBJ1-2; size: .; D: .; DNA: TGTGCCAGCAGTGAGACAGGAGTGCGGGGCTACACCTTC; CDR3: CASSETGVRGYTF
V: TRBV12-5; J: TRBJ2-3; size: .; D: .; DNA: TGTGCTAGTGGTTTGGGGCAAAGCACAGATACGCAGTATTTT; CDR3: CASGLGQSTDTQYF
V: TRBV6-5; J: TRBJ1-5; size: .; D: .; DNA: TGTGCCAGCAAAGAGGGGCCCAGGGAGGACCAGCCCCAGCATTTT; CDR3: CASKEGPREDQPQHF
V: TRBV7-9; J: TRBJ2-1; size: .; D: TRBD2; DNA: TGTGCCAGCAGCCTGGGACTAGCGGGAGGCAGGCCTTACAATGAGCAGTTCTTC; CDR3: CASSLGLAGGRPYNEQFF
V: TRBV5-1; J: TRBJ2-7; size: .; D: TRBD2; DNA: TGCGCCAGCAGCTTGGCCGCGGGGCTAGCGGGAGCTCAGTACGAGCAGTACTTC; CDR3: CASSLAAGLAGAQYEQYF
V: TRBV27; J: TRBJ1-4; size: .; D: TRBD1; DNA: TGTGCCAGCAGCCGCCTTCCGGGACAGACAGAAAAACTGTTTTTT; CDR3: CASSRLPGQTEKLFF
V: TRBV21-1; J: TRBJ2-1; size: .; D: .; DNA: TGTGCCAGCAGTTCTCTAGCGGGAATCTACAATGAGCAGTTCTTC; CDR3: CASSSLAGIYNEQFF
V: TRBV18; J: TRBJ2-5; size: .; D: .; DNA: TGTGCCAGCTCACCACAGCCGGGCCCGGGGGAGACCCAGTACTTC; CDR3: CASSPQPGPGETQYF
V: TRBV2; J: TRBJ1-1; size: .; D: TRBD1; DNA: TGTGCCAGCACGGAAACAGGGGATGCTGAAGCTTTCTTT; CDR3: CASTETGDAEAFF
V: TRBV18; J: TRBJ2-1; size: .; D: .; DNA: TGTGCCAGCTCTCCCCCTTCATTCGGTGAGCAGTTCTTC; CDR3: CASSPPSFGEQFF
V: TRBV4-2; J: TRBJ1-3; size: .; D: .; DNA: TGTGCCAGCAGCTTAGAGGGCTCTGGAAACACCATATATTTT; CDR3: CASSLEGSGNTIYF
V: TRBV7-8; J: TRBJ1-6; size: .; D: TRBD1; DNA: TGTGCCAGCAGCTTAAGACAGGGTAATTCACCCCTCCACTTT; CDR3: CASSLRQGNSPLHF
V: TRBV2; J: TRBJ1-5; size: .; D: TRBD1; DNA: TGTGCCAGCGGGACAGGGATTAATCAGCCCCAGCATTTT; CDR3: CASGTGINQPQHF